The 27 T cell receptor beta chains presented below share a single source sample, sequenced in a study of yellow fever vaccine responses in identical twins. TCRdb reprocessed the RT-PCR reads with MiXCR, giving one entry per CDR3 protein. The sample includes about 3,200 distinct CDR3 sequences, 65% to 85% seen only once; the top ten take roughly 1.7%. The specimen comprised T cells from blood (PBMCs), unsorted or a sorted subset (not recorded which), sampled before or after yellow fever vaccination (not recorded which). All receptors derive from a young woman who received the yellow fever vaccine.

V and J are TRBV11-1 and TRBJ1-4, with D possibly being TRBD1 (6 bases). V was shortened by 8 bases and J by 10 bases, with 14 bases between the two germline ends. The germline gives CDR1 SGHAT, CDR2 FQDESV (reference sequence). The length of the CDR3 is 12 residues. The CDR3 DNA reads TGTGCCAGCGACCGGGGGGCCAGAAAACTGTTTTTT. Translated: CASDRGARKLFF.

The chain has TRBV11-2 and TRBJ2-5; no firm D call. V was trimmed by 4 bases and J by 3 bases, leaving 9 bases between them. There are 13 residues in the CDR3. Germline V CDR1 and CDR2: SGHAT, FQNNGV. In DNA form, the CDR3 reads TGTGCCAGCAGCTCCTGGGTCGAAGAGACCCAGTACTTC. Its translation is CASSSWVEETQYF.

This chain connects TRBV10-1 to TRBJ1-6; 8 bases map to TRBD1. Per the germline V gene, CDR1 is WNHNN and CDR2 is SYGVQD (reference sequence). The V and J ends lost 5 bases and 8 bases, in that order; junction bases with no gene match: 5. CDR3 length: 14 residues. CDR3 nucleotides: TGCGCCAGCAGTTCGACAGGGGAGGATTCACCCCTCCACTTT. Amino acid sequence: CASSSTGEDSPLHF.

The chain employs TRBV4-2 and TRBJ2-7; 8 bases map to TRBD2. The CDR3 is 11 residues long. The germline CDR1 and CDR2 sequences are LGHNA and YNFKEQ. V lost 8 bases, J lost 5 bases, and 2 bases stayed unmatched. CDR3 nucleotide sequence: TGTGCCAGCGGACTAGCCCACGAGCAGTACTTC. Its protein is CASGLAHEQYF.

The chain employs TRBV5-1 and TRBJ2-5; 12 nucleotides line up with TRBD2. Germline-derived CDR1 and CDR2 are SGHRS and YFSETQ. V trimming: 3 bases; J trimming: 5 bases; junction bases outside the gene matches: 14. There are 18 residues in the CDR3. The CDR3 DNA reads TGCGCCAGCAGCTCCTACTCTCTCCGGACTAGCGGGGTGGAGACCCAGTACTTC. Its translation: CASSSYSLRTSGVETQYF.

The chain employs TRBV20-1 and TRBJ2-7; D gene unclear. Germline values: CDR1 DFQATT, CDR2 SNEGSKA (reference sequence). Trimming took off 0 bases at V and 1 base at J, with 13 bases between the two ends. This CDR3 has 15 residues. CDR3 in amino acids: CSARDPRQSSYEQYF. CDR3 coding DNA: TGCAGTGCTAGAGATCCGCGGCAGTCGTCCTACGAGCAGTACTTC.

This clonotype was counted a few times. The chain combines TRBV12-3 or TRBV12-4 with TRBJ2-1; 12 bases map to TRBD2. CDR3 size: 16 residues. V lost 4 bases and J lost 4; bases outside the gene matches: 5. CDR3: CASSSGTSGPYNEQFF. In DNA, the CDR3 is TGTGCCAGCAGTTCCGGGACTAGCGGGCCGTACAATGAGCAGTTCTTC.

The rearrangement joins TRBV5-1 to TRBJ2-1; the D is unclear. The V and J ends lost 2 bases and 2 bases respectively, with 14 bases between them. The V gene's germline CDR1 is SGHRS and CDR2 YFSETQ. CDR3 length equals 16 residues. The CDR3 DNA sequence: TGCGCCAGCAGCTTCGGAGAGGCAGGAGCCTACAATGAGCAGTTCTTC. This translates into CASSFGEAGAYNEQFF.

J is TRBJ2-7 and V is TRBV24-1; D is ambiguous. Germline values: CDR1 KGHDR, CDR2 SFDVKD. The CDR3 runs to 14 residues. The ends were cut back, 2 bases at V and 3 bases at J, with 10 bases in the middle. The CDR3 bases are TGTGCCACCAGTGATTCGAACAGATACTACGAGCAGTACTTC. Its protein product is CATSDSNRYYEQYF.

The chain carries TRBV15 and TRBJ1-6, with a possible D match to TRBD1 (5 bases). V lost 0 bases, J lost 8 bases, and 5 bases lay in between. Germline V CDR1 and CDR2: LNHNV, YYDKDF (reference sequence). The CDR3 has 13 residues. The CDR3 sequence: CATSREGDSPLHF. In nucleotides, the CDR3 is TGTGCCACCAGCAGAGAAGGGGATTCACCCCTCCACTTT.

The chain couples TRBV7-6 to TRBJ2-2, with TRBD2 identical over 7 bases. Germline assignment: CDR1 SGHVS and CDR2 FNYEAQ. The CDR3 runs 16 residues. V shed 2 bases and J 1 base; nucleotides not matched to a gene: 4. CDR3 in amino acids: CASSLWSSGNTGELFF. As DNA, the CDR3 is TGTGCCAGCAGCTTATGGTCTAGCGGGAACACCGGGGAGCTGTTTTTT.

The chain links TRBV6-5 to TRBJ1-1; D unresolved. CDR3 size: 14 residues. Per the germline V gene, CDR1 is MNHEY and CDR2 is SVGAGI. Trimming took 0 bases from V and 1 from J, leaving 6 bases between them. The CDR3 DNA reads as TGTGCCAGCAGTTACTCGATGGGGAACACTGAAGCTTTCTTT. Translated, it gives CASSYSMGNTEAFF.

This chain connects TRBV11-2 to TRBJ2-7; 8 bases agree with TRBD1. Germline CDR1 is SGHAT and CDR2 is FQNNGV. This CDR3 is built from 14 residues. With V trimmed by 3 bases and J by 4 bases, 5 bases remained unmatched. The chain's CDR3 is CASSLRTGIYEQYF. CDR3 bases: TGTGCCAGCAGCTTGAGGACAGGGATTTACGAGCAGTACTTC. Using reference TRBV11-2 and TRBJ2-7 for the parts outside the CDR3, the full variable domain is EAGVAQSPRYKIIEKRQSVAFWCNPISGHATLYWYQQILGQGPKLLIQFQNNGVVDDSQLPKDRFSAERLKGVDSTLKIQPAKLEDSAVYLCASSLRTGIYEQYFGPGTRLTVT.

CDR3: CAIRQGPTNEKLFF. The CDR3, as DNA: TGTGCCATCCGACAGGGGCCAACTAATGAAAAACTGTTTTTT. The chain joins TRBV10-3 to TRBJ1-4, with 8 bases fitting TRBD1. With 8 bases clipped from V and 0 bases from J, the junction kept 2 bases outside the gene matches. The CDR3 covers 14 residues. Per germline, CDR1 ENHRY and CDR2 SYGVKD.

This chain's CDR3 is CASTRIPRTGNQPQHF. The CDR3 bases are TGTGCCAGCACCCGAATCCCAAGGACAGGGAATCAGCCCCAGCATTTT. J is TRBJ1-5 and V is TRBV6-1; 8 nucleotides match TRBD1. V was clipped by 7 bases and J by 4 bases; unmatched bases: 12. This CDR3 region has 16 residues. CDR1 is MNHNS and CDR2 is SASEGT in the germline V gene.

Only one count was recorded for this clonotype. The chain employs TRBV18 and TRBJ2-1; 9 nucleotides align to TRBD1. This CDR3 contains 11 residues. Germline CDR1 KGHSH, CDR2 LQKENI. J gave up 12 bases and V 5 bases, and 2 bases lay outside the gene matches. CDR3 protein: CASSNRGRQFF. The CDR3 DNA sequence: TGTGCCAGCTCAAACAGGGGGCGGCAGTTCTTC.

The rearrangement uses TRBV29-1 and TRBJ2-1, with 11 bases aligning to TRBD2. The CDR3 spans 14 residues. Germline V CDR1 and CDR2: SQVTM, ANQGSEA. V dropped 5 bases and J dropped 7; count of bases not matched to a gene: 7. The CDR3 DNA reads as TGCAGCGTTCCCCCTAGCGGGGGGAGGAATGAGCAGTTCTTC. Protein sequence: CSVPPSGGRNEQFF.

Here the CDR3 DNA reads TGTGCCAGCAGCCCCGACAGGGAAGAGACCCAGTACTTC. The encoded protein is CASSPDREETQYF. The chain has TRBV11-2 and TRBJ2-5; 7 bases align to TRBD1. The V gene end was trimmed by 5 bases and the J gene end by 3 bases; junction bases not matched to a gene: 3. The CDR3 has 13 amino acids. Germline lookup yields CDR1 SGHAT and CDR2 FQNNGV.

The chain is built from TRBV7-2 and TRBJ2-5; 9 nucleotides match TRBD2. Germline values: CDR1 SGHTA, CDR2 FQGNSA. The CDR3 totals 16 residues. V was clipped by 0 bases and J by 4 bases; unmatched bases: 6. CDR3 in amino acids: CASSLAGGGARETQYF. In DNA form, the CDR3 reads TGTGCCAGCAGCTTAGCTGGCGGGGGGGCCCGAGAGACCCAGTACTTC.

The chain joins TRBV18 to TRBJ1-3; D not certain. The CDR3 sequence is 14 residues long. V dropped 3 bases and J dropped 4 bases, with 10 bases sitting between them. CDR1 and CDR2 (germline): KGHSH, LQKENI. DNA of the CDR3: TGTGCCAGCTCACCGGGAGCTCAGGGAAACACCATATATTTT. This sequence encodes CASSPGAQGNTIYF.

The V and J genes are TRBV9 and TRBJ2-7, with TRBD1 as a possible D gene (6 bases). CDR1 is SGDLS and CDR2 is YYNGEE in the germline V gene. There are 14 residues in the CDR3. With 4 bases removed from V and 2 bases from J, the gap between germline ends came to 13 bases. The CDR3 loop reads CASSPGGVAYEQYF. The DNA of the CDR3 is TGTGCCAGCAGCCCTGGGGGCGTAGCCTACGAGCAGTACTTC.

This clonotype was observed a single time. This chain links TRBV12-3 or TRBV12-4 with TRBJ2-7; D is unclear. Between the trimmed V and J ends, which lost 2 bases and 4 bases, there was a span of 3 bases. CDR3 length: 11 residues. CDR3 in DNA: TGTGCCAGCAGTTTAAAATACGAGCAGTACTTC. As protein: CASSLKYEQYF.

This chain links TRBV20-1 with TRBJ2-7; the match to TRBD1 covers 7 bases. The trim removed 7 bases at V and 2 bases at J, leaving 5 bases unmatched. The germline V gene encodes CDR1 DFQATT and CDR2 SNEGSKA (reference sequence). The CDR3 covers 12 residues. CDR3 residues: CSVQTGTYEQYF. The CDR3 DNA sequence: TGCAGTGTTCAGACAGGGACCTACGAGCAGTACTTC.

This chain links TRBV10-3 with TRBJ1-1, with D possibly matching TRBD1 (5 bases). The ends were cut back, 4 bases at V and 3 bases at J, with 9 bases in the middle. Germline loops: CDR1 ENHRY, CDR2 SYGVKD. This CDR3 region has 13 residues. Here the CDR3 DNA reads TGTGCCATCAGTGCCCAGGGTGACACTGAAGCTTTCTTT. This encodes CAISAQGDTEAFF.

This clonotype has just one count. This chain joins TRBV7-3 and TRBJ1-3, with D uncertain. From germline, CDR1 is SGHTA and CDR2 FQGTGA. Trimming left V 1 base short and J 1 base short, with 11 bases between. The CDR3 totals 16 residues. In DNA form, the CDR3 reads TGTGCCAGCAGCTTAAAAGTCCGGGGTTCTGGAAACACCATATATTTT. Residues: CASSLKVRGSGNTIYF.

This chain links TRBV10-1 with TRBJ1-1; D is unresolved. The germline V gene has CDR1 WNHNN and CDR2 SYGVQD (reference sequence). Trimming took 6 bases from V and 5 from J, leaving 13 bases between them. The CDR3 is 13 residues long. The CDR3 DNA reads TGCGCCAGCAGGGTTGATCGATTGACTGAAGCTTTCTTT. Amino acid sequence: CASRVDRLTEAFF.

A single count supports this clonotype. The CDR3 reads CASSRGGWDYEQYF. In nucleotides, the CDR3 is TGTGCCAGCAGCAGGGGGGGGTGGGACTACGAGCAGTACTTC. The V and J genes are TRBV2 and TRBJ2-7; the D call may be TRBD1 or TRBD2 (7 bases each). CDR1 and CDR2 from the germline V gene are SNHLY and FYNNEI. Trimming cost V 6 bases and J 3 bases, with 15 bases left between them. The CDR3 is 14 residues long.